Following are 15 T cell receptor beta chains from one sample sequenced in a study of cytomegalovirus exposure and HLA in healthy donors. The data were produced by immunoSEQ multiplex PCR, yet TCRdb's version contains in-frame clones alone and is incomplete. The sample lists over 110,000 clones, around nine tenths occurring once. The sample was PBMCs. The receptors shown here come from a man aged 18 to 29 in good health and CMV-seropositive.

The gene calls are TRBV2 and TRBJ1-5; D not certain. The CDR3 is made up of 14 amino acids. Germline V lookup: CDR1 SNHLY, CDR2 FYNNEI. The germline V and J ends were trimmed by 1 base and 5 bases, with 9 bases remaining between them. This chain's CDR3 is CASSEGQNYQPQHF. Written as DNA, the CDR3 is TGTGCCAGCAGTGAAGGACAAAATTATCAGCCCCAGCATTTT.

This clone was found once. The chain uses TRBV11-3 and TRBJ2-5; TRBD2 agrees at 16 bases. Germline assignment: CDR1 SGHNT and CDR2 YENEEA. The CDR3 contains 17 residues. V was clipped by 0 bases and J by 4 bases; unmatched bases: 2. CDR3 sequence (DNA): TGTGCCAGCAGCTTAGACGGGACTAGCGGGAGGGGAGAGACCCAGTACTTC. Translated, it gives CASSLDGTSGRGETQYF.

The CDR3 spells CASRDRGGEQFF. The CDR3 DNA reads as TGTGCCAGCCGGGACCGGGGAGGTGAGCAGTTCTTC. The chain employs TRBV7-3 and TRBJ2-1, with a possible D match to TRBD2 (6 bases). This CDR3 has 12 residues. Germline loops: CDR1 SGHTA, CDR2 FQGTGA. With 8 bases removed from V and 9 bases from J, the gap between germline ends came to 14 bases.

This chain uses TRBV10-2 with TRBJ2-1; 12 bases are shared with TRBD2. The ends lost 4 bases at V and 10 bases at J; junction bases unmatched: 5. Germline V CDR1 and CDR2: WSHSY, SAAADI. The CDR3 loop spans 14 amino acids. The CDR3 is CASSGLAGVGEQFF. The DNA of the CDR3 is TGCGCCAGCAGTGGACTAGCGGGAGTAGGGGAGCAGTTCTTC.

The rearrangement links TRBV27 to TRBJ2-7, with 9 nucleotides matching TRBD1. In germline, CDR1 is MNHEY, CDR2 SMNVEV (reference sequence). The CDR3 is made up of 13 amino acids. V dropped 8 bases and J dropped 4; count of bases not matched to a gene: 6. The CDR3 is CASSGTGQYEQYF. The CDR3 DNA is TGTGCCAGCTCCGGGACAGGGCAGTACGAGCAGTACTTC.

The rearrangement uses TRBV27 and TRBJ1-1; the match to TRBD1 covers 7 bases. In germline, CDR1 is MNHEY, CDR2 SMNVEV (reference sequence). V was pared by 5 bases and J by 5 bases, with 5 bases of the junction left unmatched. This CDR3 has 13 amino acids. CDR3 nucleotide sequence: TGTGCCAGCAGTCTACAGGGGCGTACTGAAGCTTTCTTT. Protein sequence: CASSLQGRTEAFF.

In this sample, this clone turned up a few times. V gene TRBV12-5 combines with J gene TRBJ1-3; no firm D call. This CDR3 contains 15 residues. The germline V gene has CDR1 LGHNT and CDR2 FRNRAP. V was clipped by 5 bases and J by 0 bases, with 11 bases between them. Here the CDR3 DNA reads TGTGCTAGTGGTCCCGGGGTGGGCTCTGGAAACACCATATATTTT. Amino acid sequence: CASGPGVGSGNTIYF.

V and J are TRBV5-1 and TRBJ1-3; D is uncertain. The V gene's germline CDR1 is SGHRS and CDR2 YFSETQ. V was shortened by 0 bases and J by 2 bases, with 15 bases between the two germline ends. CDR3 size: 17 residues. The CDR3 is CASSLGGGRAPGNTIYF. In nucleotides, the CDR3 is TGCGCCAGCAGCTTGGGGGGAGGCAGAGCCCCTGGAAACACCATATATTTT.

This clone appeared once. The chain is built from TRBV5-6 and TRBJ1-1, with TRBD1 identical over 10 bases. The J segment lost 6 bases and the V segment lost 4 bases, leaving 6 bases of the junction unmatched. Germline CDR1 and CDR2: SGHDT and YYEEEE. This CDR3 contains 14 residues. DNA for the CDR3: TGTGCCAGCAGCCCGGGACAGGGGCTCGCTGAAGCTTTCTTT. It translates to CASSPGQGLAEAFF.

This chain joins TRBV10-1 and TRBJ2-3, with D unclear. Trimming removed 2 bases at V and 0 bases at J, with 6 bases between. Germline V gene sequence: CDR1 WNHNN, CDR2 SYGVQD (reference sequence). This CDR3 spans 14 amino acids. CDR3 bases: TGCGCCAGCAGTGAGGCGGTGAGCACAGATACGCAGTATTTT. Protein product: CASSEAVSTDTQYF.

The CDR3 region has the DNA TGTGCCAGCAGCCAAGATCTTTGGGTAGCGGAACCCTACGAGCAGTACTTC. This translates into CASSQDLWVAEPYEQYF. V and J are TRBV4-2 and TRBJ2-7, with D possibly matching TRBD2 (6 bases). The V end lost 0 bases, the J end lost 2 bases, and 17 bases lay between the germline ends. This CDR3 contains 17 residues. Germline loops: CDR1 LGHNA, CDR2 YNFKEQ.

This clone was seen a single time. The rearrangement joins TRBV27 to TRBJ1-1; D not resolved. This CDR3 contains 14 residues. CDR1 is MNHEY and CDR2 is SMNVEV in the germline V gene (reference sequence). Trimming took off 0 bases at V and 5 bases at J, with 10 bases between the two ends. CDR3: CASSLSPGWTEAFF. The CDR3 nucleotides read TGTGCCAGCAGTTTATCCCCCGGTTGGACTGAAGCTTTCTTT.

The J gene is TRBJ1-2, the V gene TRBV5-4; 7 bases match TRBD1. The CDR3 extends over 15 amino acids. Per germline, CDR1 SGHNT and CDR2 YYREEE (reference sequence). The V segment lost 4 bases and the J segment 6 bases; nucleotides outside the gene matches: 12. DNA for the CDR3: TGTGCCAGCAGCCCCCGGGACAGAGACTTGCATGGCTACACCTTC. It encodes CASSPRDRDLHGYTF. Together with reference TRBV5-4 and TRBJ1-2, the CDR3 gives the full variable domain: ETGVTQSPTHLIKTRGQQVTLRCSSQSGHNTVSWYQQALGQGPQFIFQYYREEENGRGNFPPRFSGLQFPNYSSELNVNALELDDSALYLCASSPRDRDLHGYTFGSGTRLTVV.

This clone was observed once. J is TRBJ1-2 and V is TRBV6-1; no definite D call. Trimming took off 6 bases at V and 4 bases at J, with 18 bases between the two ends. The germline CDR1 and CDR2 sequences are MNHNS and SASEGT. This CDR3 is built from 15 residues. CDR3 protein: CASSSGIVGSYGYTF. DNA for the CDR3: TGTGCCAGCAGCTCCGGGATCGTGGGGAGCTATGGCTACACCTTC.

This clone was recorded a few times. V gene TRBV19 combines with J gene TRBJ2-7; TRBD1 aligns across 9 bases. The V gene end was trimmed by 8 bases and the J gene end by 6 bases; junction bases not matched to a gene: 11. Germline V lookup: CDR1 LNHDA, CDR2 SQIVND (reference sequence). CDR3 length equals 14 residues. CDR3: CASSDRGRGSEQYF. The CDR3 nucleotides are TGTGCCAGTTCGGACAGGGGAAGAGGGAGCGAGCAGTACTTC.